This is a list of T cell receptor beta chains from one sample in a study of shared T cell receptors in the human thymus. TCRdb keeps only in-frame clones here, not all; method: immunoSEQ multiplex PCR. Among about 380,000 clones listed, roughly 94% were seen once. The material sequenced was thymocytes. Every receptor here comes from a human donor. The CDR3 runs from the conserved cysteine through the conserved F or W. Each record gives: V gene, J gene, D gene, clone size, CDR3 protein, CDR3 DNA. The D gene is left open where the match is weak. A clone size is listed for some rows: how often the clone was seen (once, few, many), or a class if it is expanded.

v_gene: TRBV5-1
j_gene: TRBJ2-4
d_gene: .
abundance: .
CDR3aa: CASSLELTNIQYF
CDR3nt: TGCGCCAGCAGCTTGGAACTGACCAACATTCAGTACTTC

v_gene: TRBV18
j_gene: TRBJ1-3
d_gene: TRBD1
abundance: .
CDR3aa: CASLDRDRSNNTIYF
CDR3nt: TGTGCCAGCTTGGACCGGGACAGGAGTAATAACACCATATATTTT

v_gene: TRBV14
j_gene: TRBJ1-1
d_gene: TRBD1
abundance: .
CDR3aa: CASSQGRDRDRGEAFF
CDR3nt: TGTGCCAGCAGCCAAGGTAGGGACCGGGACAGGGGAGAAGCTTTCTTT

v_gene: TRBV7-6
j_gene: TRBJ2-2
d_gene: .
abundance: .
CDR3aa: CASGGPPPNTGELFF
CDR3nt: TGTGCCAGCGGAGGGCCCCCGCCGAACACCGGGGAGCTGTTTTTT

v_gene: TRBV23-1
j_gene: TRBJ2-4
d_gene: TRBD2
abundance: .
CDR3aa: CASSLFGAGGECQAKNIQYF
CDR3nt: TGCGCCAGCAGTCTATTCGGAGCGGGAGGGGAGTGTCAGGCCAAAAACATTCAGTACTTC

v_gene: TRBV7-2
j_gene: TRBJ2-4
d_gene: .
abundance: once
CDR3aa: CASSLEPDGTPDRQNIQYF
CDR3nt: TGTGCCAGCAGCTTAGAACCTGACGGGACACCGGATCGGCAAAACATTCAGTACTTC

v_gene: TRBV10-1
j_gene: TRBJ2-7
d_gene: TRBD1
abundance: .
CDR3aa: CASSDVNRGLYEQYF
CDR3nt: TGCGCCAGCAGTGACGTGAACAGGGGGCTGTACGAGCAGTACTTC

v_gene: TRBV19
j_gene: TRBJ1-4
d_gene: TRBD1
abundance: .
CDR3aa: CASSMGTDHPANEKLFF
CDR3nt: TGTGCCAGTAGTATGGGGACAGATCATCCGGCTAATGAAAAACTGTTTTTT

v_gene: TRBV28
j_gene: TRBJ2-1
d_gene: .
abundance: .
CDR3aa: CASRDDRRTYNEQFF
CDR3nt: TGTGCCAGCAGAGATGACAGGCGAACCTACAATGAGCAGTTCTTC

v_gene: TRBV27
j_gene: TRBJ2-3
d_gene: .
abundance: once
CDR3aa: CASSLGGRITDTQYF
CDR3nt: TGTGCCAGCAGTTTAGGGGGGCGCATAACAGATACGCAGTATTTT

v_gene: TRBV7-8
j_gene: TRBJ2-2
d_gene: .
abundance: .
CDR3aa: CASSLGNPGELFF
CDR3nt: TGTGCCAGCAGCTTAGGCAATCCCGGGGAGCTGTTTTTT

v_gene: TRBV27
j_gene: TRBJ2-3
d_gene: .
abundance: .
CDR3aa: CASSADGTVGTDTQYF
CDR3nt: TGTGCCAGCAGTGCTGACGGGACCGTGGGAACAGATACGCAGTATTTT

v_gene: TRBV30
j_gene: TRBJ1-1
d_gene: .
abundance: .
CDR3aa: CAWRRENTEAFF
CDR3nt: TGTGCCTGGAGACGAGAGAACACTGAAGCTTTCTTT

v_gene: TRBV19
j_gene: TRBJ1-5
d_gene: .
abundance: .
CDR3aa: CASSIRDSNQPQHF
CDR3nt: TGTGCCAGTAGTATTCGGGATAGCAATCAGCCCCAGCATTTT

v_gene: TRBV12-5
j_gene: TRBJ2-1
d_gene: TRBD2
abundance: .
CDR3aa: CASGLSGRDNEQFF
CDR3nt: TGTGCTAGTGGTTTGAGTGGGAGGGATAATGAGCAGTTCTTC

v_gene: TRBV29-1
j_gene: TRBJ2-1
d_gene: .
abundance: once
CDR3aa: CSVVVSYNEQFF
CDR3nt: TGCAGCGTTGTTGTCTCCTACAATGAGCAGTTCTTC

v_gene: TRBV6-1
j_gene: TRBJ2-7
d_gene: .
abundance: .
CDR3aa: CASRGRETYEQYF
CDR3nt: TGTGCCAGCAGGGGGCGGGAAACCTACGAGCAGTACTTC

v_gene: TRBV4-1
j_gene: TRBJ2-7
d_gene: .
abundance: .
CDR3aa: CASSQDRGRRYEQYF
CDR3nt: TGCGCCAGCAGCCAAGATCGGGGCAGGAGGTACGAGCAGTACTTC

v_gene: TRBV9
j_gene: TRBJ2-5
d_gene: .
abundance: .
CDR3aa: CASSVRSVSTSETQYF
CDR3nt: TGTGCCAGCAGCGTCCGTAGCGTCTCCACCTCAGAGACCCAGTACTTC

v_gene: TRBV27
j_gene: TRBJ2-2
d_gene: .
abundance: once
CDR3aa: CASSLYGGGNSGELFF
CDR3nt: TGTGCCAGCAGTTTGTACGGGGGAGGAAATAGCGGGGAGCTGTTTTTT

v_gene: TRBV5-4
j_gene: TRBJ2-5
d_gene: TRBD2
abundance: .
CDR3aa: CASSSPGGQETQYF
CDR3nt: TGTGCCAGCAGCTCGCCCGGGGGGCAAGAGACCCAGTACTTC

v_gene: TRBV28
j_gene: TRBJ1-5
d_gene: .
abundance: .
CDR3aa: CASNPEGWEDQPQHF
CDR3nt: TGTGCCAGCAATCCCGAAGGGTGGGAAGATCAGCCCCAGCATTTT

v_gene: TRBV19
j_gene: TRBJ2-1
d_gene: TRBD2
abundance: few
CDR3aa: CASSIPSGRIYNEQFF
CDR3nt: TGTGCCAGTAGTATCCCTAGCGGGAGGATTTACAATGAGCAGTTCTTC

v_gene: TRBV27
j_gene: TRBJ2-3
d_gene: .
abundance: .
CDR3aa: CASGLPGDTQYF
CDR3nt: TGTGCCAGCGGACTCCCTGGGGATACGCAGTATTTT

v_gene: TRBV30
j_gene: TRBJ2-1
d_gene: .
abundance: .
CDR3aa: CAWGSPSSYNEQFF
CDR3nt: TGTGCCTGGGGGTCGCCGAGCTCCTACAATGAGCAGTTCTTC

v_gene: TRBV30
j_gene: TRBJ2-7
d_gene: .
abundance: .
CDR3aa: CAWRRQINEQYF
CDR3nt: TGTGCCTGGAGGCGCCAGATAAACGAGCAGTACTTC

v_gene: TRBV11-3
j_gene: TRBJ1-1
d_gene: .
abundance: .
CDR3aa: CASSSLTLGHANTEAFF
CDR3nt: TGTGCCAGCAGCTCACTTACCCTGGGACATGCGAACACTGAAGCTTTCTTT

v_gene: TRBV2
j_gene: TRBJ2-5
d_gene: TRBD2
abundance: .
CDR3aa: CASSETSGSTQETQYF
CDR3nt: TGTGCCAGCAGTGAAACTAGCGGGAGTACTCAAGAGACCCAGTACTTC

v_gene: TRBV5-1
j_gene: TRBJ2-3
d_gene: .
abundance: once
CDR3aa: CASESGPTDTQYF
CDR3nt: TGCGCCAGCGAGAGCGGCCCCACAGATACGCAGTATTTT

v_gene: TRBV7-9
j_gene: TRBJ2-2
d_gene: .
abundance: .
CDR3aa: CASSQSGTNTGELFF
CDR3nt: TGTGCCAGCAGCCAAAGCGGCACCAACACCGGGGAGCTGTTTTTT

v_gene: TRBV5-6
j_gene: TRBJ1-2
d_gene: .
abundance: .
CDR3aa: CASSLAGFYGYTF
CDR3nt: TGTGCCAGCAGCTTGGCAGGGTTCTATGGCTACACCTTC

v_gene: TRBV7-2
j_gene: TRBJ1-1
d_gene: .
abundance: few
CDR3aa: CASSPAAFF
CDR3nt: TGTGCCAGCAGCCCCGCCGCTTTCTTT